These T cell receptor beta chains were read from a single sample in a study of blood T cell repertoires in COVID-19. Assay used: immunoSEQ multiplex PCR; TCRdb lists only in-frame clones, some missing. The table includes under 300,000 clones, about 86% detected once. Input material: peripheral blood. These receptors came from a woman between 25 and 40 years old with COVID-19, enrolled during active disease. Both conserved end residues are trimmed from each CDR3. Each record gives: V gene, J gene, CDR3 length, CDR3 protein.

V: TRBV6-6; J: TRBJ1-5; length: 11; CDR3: ASCAVGNQPQH
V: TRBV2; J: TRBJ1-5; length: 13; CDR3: ASSRQGDSNQPQH
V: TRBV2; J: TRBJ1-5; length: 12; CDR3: ASSPDSFNQPQH
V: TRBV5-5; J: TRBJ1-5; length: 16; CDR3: ASSLESGLRYSNQPQH
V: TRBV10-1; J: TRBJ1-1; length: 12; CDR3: ASSERQGYTEAF
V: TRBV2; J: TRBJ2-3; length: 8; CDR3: ASSELDSY
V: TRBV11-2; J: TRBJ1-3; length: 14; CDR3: ASRHGQGVSGNTIY
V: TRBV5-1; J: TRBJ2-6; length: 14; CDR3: ASSLATASGANVLT
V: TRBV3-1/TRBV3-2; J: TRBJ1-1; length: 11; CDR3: ASSRDRLSLAF
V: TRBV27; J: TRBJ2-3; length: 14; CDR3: ASSFGTSLVTDTQY
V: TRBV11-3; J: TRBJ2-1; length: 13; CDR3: ASSGKRGTYNEQF
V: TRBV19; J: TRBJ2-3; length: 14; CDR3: ASSMEMSGGADTQY
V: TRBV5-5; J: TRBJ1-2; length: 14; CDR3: ASSRLEQEWVYGYT
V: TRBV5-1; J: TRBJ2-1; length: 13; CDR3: ASSSVAGSYNEQF
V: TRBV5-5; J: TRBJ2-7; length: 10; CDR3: ASRLGAWEQY
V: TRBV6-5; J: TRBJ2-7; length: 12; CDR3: ASSYDRVAGEQY
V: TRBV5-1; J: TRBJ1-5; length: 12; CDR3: ASSLEPAGVPQH
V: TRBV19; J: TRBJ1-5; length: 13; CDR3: ASSAPGQGVKPQH
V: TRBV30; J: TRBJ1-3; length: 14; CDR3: AWSGAGISSGNTIY
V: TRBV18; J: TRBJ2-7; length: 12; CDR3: ASSLKELAGGQY
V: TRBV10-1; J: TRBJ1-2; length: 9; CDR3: ASSLPYGYT
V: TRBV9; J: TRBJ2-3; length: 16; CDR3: ASSVDPSGQGAIDTQY
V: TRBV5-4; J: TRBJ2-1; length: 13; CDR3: ASSPTGSSYNEQF
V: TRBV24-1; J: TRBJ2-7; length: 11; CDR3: ATSREVTGEQY
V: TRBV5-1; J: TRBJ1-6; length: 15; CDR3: ASSSSKGDRGGSPLH
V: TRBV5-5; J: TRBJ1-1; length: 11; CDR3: ASSLQSNTEAF
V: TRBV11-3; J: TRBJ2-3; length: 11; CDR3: ASRGEGTDTQY